This T cell receptor (beta chain) was obtained from a study of cytomegalovirus exposure and HLA in healthy donors. Healthy bone marrow donors formed the donor group. Germline trimming cut 3 bases from V and 1 base from J; bases unmatched to any gene: 2. Germline V gives CDR1 SGHKS, CDR2 YYEKEE (reference sequence). This CDR3 region has 14 residues. PCR primers comprised 60 Vbeta and 13 Jbeta primers. Here immunoSEQ multiplex PCR was the method, and the copy in TCRdb shows in-frame clones only, minus some. This table holds 150,000 or so clones, 70% to 80% found once. Sequencing used PBMCs. The chain has TRBV5-5 and TRBJ1-1; TRBD1 matches at 8 bases. The clonotype originates from a female donor in good health and CMV-seronegative. The CDR3 reads CASSWDRWNTEAFF. The CDR3 DNA sequence: TGTGCCAGCAGCTGGGACAGGTGGAACACTGAAGCTTTCTTT.